This T cell receptor (beta chain) appears in the sequencing data of a study of blood T cell repertoires in COVID-19. The assay was immunoSEQ multiplex PCR, and TCRdb's table has in-frame clones only and misses some. The sample has hundreds of thousands of clones, more than 80% seen once. This CDR3 has 15 amino acids. Germline V CDR1 and CDR2: KGHDR, SFDVKD. Trimming removed 2 bases at V and 0 bases at J, with 8 bases between. Participants were aged about 18 to 89 years, lived in about two dozen US areas, and enrolled virtually. The TCR originated in a young man who had recovered from COVID-19. Material: PBMCs or T cells enriched from blood (not recorded which). The V and J genes are TRBV24-1 and TRBJ2-3, with a tentative D call TRBD1 (6 bases). CDR3 sequence reads: CATSDWTESTDTQYF. The CDR3 nucleotides read TGTGCCACCAGTGATTGGACAGAGAGCACAGATACGCAGTATTTT.